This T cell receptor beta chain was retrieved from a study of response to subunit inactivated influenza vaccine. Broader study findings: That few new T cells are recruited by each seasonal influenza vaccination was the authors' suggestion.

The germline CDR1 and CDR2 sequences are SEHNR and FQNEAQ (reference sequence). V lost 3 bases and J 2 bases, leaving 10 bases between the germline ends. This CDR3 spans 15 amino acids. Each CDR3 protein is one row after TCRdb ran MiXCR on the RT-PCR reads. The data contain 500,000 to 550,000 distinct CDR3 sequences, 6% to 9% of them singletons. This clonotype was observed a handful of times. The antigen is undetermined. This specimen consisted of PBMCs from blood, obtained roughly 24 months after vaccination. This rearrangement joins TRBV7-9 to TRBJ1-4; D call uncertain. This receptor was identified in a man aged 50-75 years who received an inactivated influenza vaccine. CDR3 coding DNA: TGTGCCAGCAGCTTTGGTGGTCAGACTAATGAAAAACTGTTTTTT. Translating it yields CASSFGGQTNEKLFF.